The rows below give T cell receptor beta chains drawn from one sample of a study of blood T cells in healthy people across ages. TCRdb passed the 5' RACE reads through MiXCR, listing each CDR3 protein once. This sample has 2 million or so distinct CDR3 sequences, with 40% to 55% found just once. The sample consisted of blood. These receptors all stem from a woman aged 40 to 50 in good health. CDR3s include the opening cysteine and the closing phenylalanine or tryptophan. Fields, in order: V gene, D gene, clone size, J gene, CDR3 DNA, CDR3 protein. The D gene is left open where the match is weak. Not all rows give a size; the values are once, few, many and, for expanded clones, a class.

TRBV20-1	.	.	TRBJ2-3	TGCAGTGCTAGAGAGACAGATACGCAGTATTTT	CSARETDTQYF
TRBV3-1	.	.	TRBJ2-7	TGTGCCAGCAGCCAAGAAACCTCCTACAATGAGCAGTACTTC	CASSQETSYNEQYF
TRBV20-1	TRBD1	few	TRBJ2-3	TGCAGTGCCCCACGGGGACAGGTCACAGATACGCAGTATTTT	CSAPRGQVTDTQYF
TRBV14	.	few	TRBJ2-1	TGTGCCAGCAGCCAAGGCTACCCCTGTCAGGGTTGCATCTTTAATGAGCAGTTCTTC	CASSQGYPCQGCIFNEQFF
TRBV3-1	.	.	TRBJ1-2	TGTGCCAGCAGCCAGGAACTCCTGGACGGCTATGGCTACACCTTC	CASSQELLDGYGYTF
TRBV7-2	.	many	TRBJ2-7	TGTGCCAGCAGCCGGGACCACTACGAGCAGTACTTC	CASSRDHYEQYF
TRBV2	TRBD1	.	TRBJ2-1	TGTGCCAGCTTTTATCAGGGGGCAACCAATGAGCAGTTCTTC	CASFYQGATNEQFF
TRBV7-9	.	.	TRBJ2-3	TGTGCCAGCAGCTTTGGCCGGTACACAGATACGCAGTATTTT	CASSFGRYTDTQYF
TRBV9	.	.	TRBJ2-5	TGTGCCAGCAGCCCCGGACAGACCCAGTACTTC	CASSPGQTQYF
TRBV7-2	.	few	TRBJ2-4	TGTGCCAGCAGCCCCCTTACCGGGGGAGCCAAAAACATTCAGTACTTC	CASSPLTGGAKNIQYF